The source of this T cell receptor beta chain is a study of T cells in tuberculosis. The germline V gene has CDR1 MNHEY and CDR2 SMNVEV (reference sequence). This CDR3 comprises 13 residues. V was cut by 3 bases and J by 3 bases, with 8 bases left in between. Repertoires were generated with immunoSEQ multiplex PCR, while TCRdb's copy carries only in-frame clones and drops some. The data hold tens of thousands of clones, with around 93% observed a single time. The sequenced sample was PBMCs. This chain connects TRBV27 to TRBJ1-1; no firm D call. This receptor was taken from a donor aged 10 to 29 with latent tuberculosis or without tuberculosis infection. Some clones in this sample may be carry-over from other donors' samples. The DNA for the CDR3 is TGTGCCAGCAGTTTCACAGTGGACACTGAAGCTTTCTTT. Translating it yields CASSFTVDTEAFF.